This T cell receptor beta chain was sequenced for a study of T-cell memory formation after mild COVID-19. TCRdb recomputed calls from the 5' RACE reads with MiXCR, one row per CDR3 protein. Of roughly 340,000 distinct CDR3 sequences in the sample, around 15% were seen once. Details on this clonotype: Its specificity is unknown.

CDR1 and CDR2 from the germline V gene are DFQATT and SNEGSKA (reference sequence). V lost 0 bases to trimming and J lost 5 bases, with 13 bases between them. CDR3 length: 14 residues. Broader study findings: Second-wave clones reaching peak frequency on day 37 lacked confirmed SARS-CoV-2 specificity.

The specimen sequenced was PBMCs or a T cell subset sorted from them (not recorded which). The chain carries TRBV20-1 and TRBJ1-1, with a possible D match to TRBD1 (6 bases). This clonotype was sampled from a man younger than 30 who had mild COVID-19 (a few samples of this study predate the infection). Cell type and time point are not known. The chain's CDR3 is CSARDQTGRTEAFF. The CDR3 bases are TGCAGTGCTAGAGATCAAACAGGGAGGACTGAAGCTTTCTTT.